A selection of T cell receptor beta chains follows, all from one sample in a study of CD8+ T cells in alopecia areata. The assay was immunoSEQ multiplex PCR, and TCRdb's table has in-frame clones only and misses some. The sample lists 69,000 or so clones; about three fifths were seen once. Sequences were derived from CD8+ T cells sorted from blood, sampled at week 0. These receptors were obtained from a human donor with alopecia areata. Each CDR3 is given with its conserved first and last residue. Each record gives: CDR3 length, J gene, V gene, CDR3 protein.

CDR3 length: 16
J gene: TRBJ1-5
V gene: TRBV19
CDR3 protein: CASSPQAGWGNQPQHF

CDR3 length: 14
J gene: TRBJ1-5
V gene: TRBV5-6
CDR3 protein: CASSLGRSNQPQHF

CDR3 length: 14
J gene: TRBJ1-2
V gene: TRBV9
CDR3 protein: CASSGRDGIYGYTF

CDR3 length: 15
J gene: TRBJ2-1
V gene: TRBV6-5
CDR3 protein: CASGLSGSSYNEQFF

CDR3 length: 13
J gene: TRBJ2-7
V gene: TRBV27
CDR3 protein: CASREVLDYEQYF

CDR3 length: 14
J gene: TRBJ1-2
V gene: TRBV6-5
CDR3 protein: CASSPGRINYGYTF

CDR3 length: 14
J gene: TRBJ2-5
V gene: TRBV5-1
CDR3 protein: CASSLGLAGETQYF

CDR3 length: 14
J gene: TRBJ1-2
V gene: TRBV27
CDR3 protein: CASSNAGTGYGYTF

CDR3 length: 14
J gene: TRBJ2-3
V gene: TRBV4-3
CDR3 protein: CASSQATGIDTQYF

CDR3 length: 13
J gene: TRBJ2-7
V gene: TRBV29-1
CDR3 protein: CSVVPSGNYEQYF

CDR3 length: 17
J gene: TRBJ2-1
V gene: TRBV29-1
CDR3 protein: CSVEDPRLAGEGNEQFF

CDR3 length: 17
J gene: TRBJ2-3
V gene: TRBV2
CDR3 protein: CASSGDRDRFHTDTQYF

CDR3 length: 16
J gene: TRBJ2-1
V gene: TRBV4-1
CDR3 protein: CASSQEGRGSYNEQFF

CDR3 length: 18
J gene: TRBJ1-5
V gene: TRBV5-1
CDR3 protein: CASSLELGRVYSNQPQHF

CDR3 length: 13
J gene: TRBJ1-3
V gene: TRBV9
CDR3 protein: CASSYYSGNTIYF

CDR3 length: 14
J gene: TRBJ1-2
V gene: TRBV7-9
CDR3 protein: CASSFQGSSYGYTF

CDR3 length: 16
J gene: TRBJ2-3
V gene: TRBV5-1
CDR3 protein: CASSLVRGYGTDTQYF

CDR3 length: 15
J gene: TRBJ2-1
V gene: TRBV6-5
CDR3 protein: CASMPGTASYNEQFF

CDR3 length: 16
J gene: TRBJ2-5
V gene: TRBV4-1
CDR3 protein: CASSQGLRRGQETQYF

CDR3 length: 10
J gene: TRBJ1-1
V gene: TRBV30
CDR3 protein: CAWRAREAFF

CDR3 length: 15
J gene: TRBJ2-5
V gene: TRBV4-2
CDR3 protein: CASSQGPPGKETQYF

CDR3 length: 12
J gene: TRBJ2-1
V gene: TRBV5-6
CDR3 protein: CASSITYNEQFF

CDR3 length: 16
J gene: TRBJ2-1
V gene: TRBV5-1
CDR3 protein: CASSLPLAGGYNEQFF

CDR3 length: 13
J gene: TRBJ1-2
V gene: TRBV6-4
CDR3 protein: CASSDSRGVTYTF

CDR3 length: 15
J gene: TRBJ2-7
V gene: TRBV5-1
CDR3 protein: CASRFGGTPTYEQYF

CDR3 length: 16
J gene: TRBJ2-7
V gene: TRBV15
CDR3 protein: CATSRARTGGLREQYF

CDR3 length: 12
J gene: TRBJ2-7
V gene: TRBV13
CDR3 protein: CASSTTGVEQYF

CDR3 length: 13
J gene: TRBJ2-1
V gene: TRBV18
CDR3 protein: CASSGPGGGEQFF

CDR3 length: 16
J gene: TRBJ2-5
V gene: TRBV6-6
CDR3 protein: CASSPRTSGGSETQYF

CDR3 length: 15
J gene: TRBJ2-5
V gene: TRBV9
CDR3 protein: CASSVVPGTQETQYF

CDR3 length: 14
J gene: TRBJ2-1
V gene: TRBV5-1
CDR3 protein: CASRGLAGENEQFF

CDR3 length: 14
J gene: TRBJ2-7
V gene: TRBV30
CDR3 protein: CAWSVGRSSYEQYF

CDR3 length: 13
J gene: TRBJ1-5
V gene: TRBV6-5
CDR3 protein: CASSSQGNQPQHF

CDR3 length: 14
J gene: TRBJ2-7
V gene: TRBV30
CDR3 protein: CAWSGRELSGEQYF

CDR3 length: 12
J gene: TRBJ1-1
V gene: TRBV6-5
CDR3 protein: CASSWDGGEAFF

CDR3 length: 12
J gene: TRBJ2-7
V gene: TRBV4-2
CDR3 protein: CASSQVGYEQYF

CDR3 length: 15
J gene: TRBJ1-1
V gene: TRBV23-1
CDR3 protein: CASSLFSPGWTEAFF